Each of the 19 T cell receptor beta chains below was sequenced from the same sample in a study of molecular identifiers for immune sequencing clone quantification (dated by TCRdb to the late 2010s). Receptor libraries were prepared by PCR. Sequencing was carried out with an Illumina HiSeq 4000. TCRdb reran the public reads through fastp at Q25 and MiXCR, keeping productive beta chains. Identical CDR3 proteins give one entry, which carries the most common genes and DNA. The sample contains some 320,000 distinct CDR3 sequences, 20% to 25% of them found a single time. The ten top clones hold roughly 0.86% of the sample. The source material was naive CD8+ T cells from blood, with Jurkat cell RNA spiked in. The cell subset or site label here, explained by the study, means: FACS-sorted CD8+CD4-CCR7+CD45RA+ naive T cells. The receptors were sampled from a human donor in good health. Some libraries in this study had Jurkat cell RNA spiked in.

This clonotype was counted at least ten times. V usage is TRBV27 and J usage is TRBJ2-3, with 12 bases lining up with TRBD2. Germline V lookup: CDR1 MNHEY, CDR2 SMNVEV (reference sequence). The CDR3 totals 14 residues. Trimming at V came to 5 bases and at J to 5 bases, leaving 2 bases not matched to a gene. This CDR3 is CASSLGLAGDTQYF. The CDR3 DNA follows: TGTGCCAGCAGTCTGGGACTAGCGGGAGATACGCAGTATTTT.

About this clonotype itself: A much more abundant neighbour one base away suggests this may be a read error. The V gene is TRBV5-6, the J gene TRBJ1-1; no clear D. In germline, CDR1 is SGHDT, CDR2 YYEEEE. This CDR3 is 14 amino acids long. The CDR3 sequence is CASSLDPGYTGAFF. The CDR3 DNA is TGTGCCAGCAGCTTGGATCCGGGTTACACTGGAGCTTTCTTT.

This clonotype came up many times. The chain combines TRBV5-1 with TRBJ1-1, with 8 bases identical to TRBD1. Germline trimming cut 2 bases from V and 7 bases from J; bases unmatched to any gene: 4. The germline V gene has CDR1 SGHRS and CDR2 YFSETQ. The CDR3 consists of 13 residues. The CDR3 DNA follows: TGCGCCAGCAGCTTTGAGACAGGGGATGAAGCTTTCTTT. Translated, it gives CASSFETGDEAFF.

This clonotype came up many times. The V and J genes are TRBV6-5 and TRBJ1-5, with a possible D match to TRBD1 (6 bases). This CDR3 contains 15 residues. Trimming cost V 0 bases and J 2 bases, with 8 bases left between them. Germline CDR1 is MNHEY and CDR2 is SVGAGI. CDR3 nucleotides: TGTGCCAGCAGTTACTCGTCAGGGGGCAATCAGCCCCAGCATTTT. Protein product: CASSYSSGGNQPQHF.

On this clonotype: This may be a read error, as it is one base from a much larger clone. V usage is TRBV5-1 and J usage is TRBJ2-1; 8 bases match TRBD2. Germline CDR1 reads SGHRS; CDR2 reads YFSETQ. This CDR3 contains 15 residues. CDR3 DNA: TGCGCCAGCAGCTTGGCGGGACTAGAATACAATGAGCAGCTCTTC. It codes for CASSLAGLEYNEQLF.

To note about this clonotype: This may come from a read error, since a much larger clone is one base off. The V gene is TRBV28, the J gene TRBJ2-3; D remains ambiguous. The CDR3 is 11 residues long. Germline V gives CDR1 MDHEN, CDR2 SYDVKM. The CDR3 DNA reads TGTGCCAGCAGTTCCTCGTATACGCAGTCTTTT. This translates into CASSSSYTQSF. Full variable domain (outside the CDR3, taken from reference TRBV28 and TRBJ2-3): DVKVTQSSRYLVKRTGEKVFLECVQDMDHENMFWYRQDPGLGLRLIYFSYDVKMKEKGDIPEGYSVSREKKERFSLILESASTNQTSMYLCASSSSYTQSFGPGTRLTVL.

About this clonotype: This sequence may be a read error, since a much larger clone differs from it by one base. The chain links TRBV6-1 to TRBJ2-7, with TRBD1 matching 7 bases. The CDR3 spans 14 residues. With V trimmed by 7 bases and J by 2 bases, 8 bases remained unmatched. Germline V gene data show CDR1 as MNHNS and CDR2 as SASEGT. DNA of the CDR3: TGTGCCAGCAATGAGAGGGGGCTGGCCTACGAGCAGTACTTC. Its translation: CASNERGLAYEQYF.

To note about this clonotype: This may arise from a read error, as a much more abundant clone is one base away. The chain has TRBV4-1 and TRBJ1-1; D is unresolved. CDR1 is MGHRA and CDR2 is YSYEKL in the germline V gene. V lost 0 bases to trimming and J lost 7 bases, with 15 bases between them. The CDR3 is 15 residues long. CDR3 bases: TGCGCCAGCAGCCAAGAACAAGGGCGTACCAGTGAAGCTTTCTTT. This sequence encodes CASSQEQGRTSEAFF.

With respect to this clonotype: A read error may be the cause here, since a much bigger clone is one base away. The conserved closing phenylalanine or tryptophan is absent in this CDR3, likely reflecting a read error. V is TRBV4-1 and J is TRBJ2-7, with TRBD1 identical over 7 bases. Trimming at V came to 1 base and at J to 4 bases, leaving 7 bases not matched to a gene. The germline V gene has CDR1 MGHRA and CDR2 YSYEKL. The CDR3 loop spans 15 amino acids. CDR3 coding DNA: TGCGCCAGCAGCCAAGTCGACAGGGAGTCATACGAGCAGTACCTC. This translates into CASSQVDRESYEQYL.

Many counts were recorded for this clonotype. The V and J genes are TRBV5-4 and TRBJ2-3; no reliable D call. The CDR3 is made up of 13 amino acids. Between the trimmed V and J ends, which lost 4 bases and 5 bases, there was a span of 11 bases. Germline loops: CDR1 SGHNT, CDR2 YYREEE (reference sequence). CDR3 in amino acids: CASSQTWGDTQYF. As DNA, the CDR3 is TGTGCCAGCAGCCAGACTTGGGGAGATACGCAGTATTTT.

As for this clonotype: This may be a read error: a much more frequent sequence differs by one nucleotide. The gene calls are TRBV10-3 and TRBJ2-3, with unresolved D. CDR1 is ENHRY and CDR2 is SYGVKD in the germline V gene. This CDR3 has 12 amino acids. Written as DNA, the CDR3 is TGTGCCATCAGTGAAGATACGGATACGCAGTGTTTT. Translation gives CAISEDTDTQCF.

A single count supports this clonotype. The chain joins TRBV25-1 to TRBJ2-3; D unresolved. Trimming took 3 bases from V and 1 from J, leaving 5 bases between them. The V gene's germline CDR1 is MGHDK and CDR2 SYGVNS. This CDR3 has 13 residues. Here the CDR3 reads CASSEDGTDTQYF. CDR3 bases: TGTGCCAGCAGTGAGGACGGCACAGATACGCAGTATTTT.

This clonotype has more than one count but fewer than ten. The V gene is TRBV4-3, the J gene TRBJ2-6; D is ambiguous. The germline gives CDR1 LGHNA, CDR2 YSLEER. The CDR3 has 16 amino acids. V was clipped by 0 bases and J by 4 bases, with 10 bases between them. The CDR3 loop is CASSQDASSGANVLTF. The CDR3 DNA reads TGCGCCAGCAGCCAAGATGCCTCTTCCGGGGCCAACGTCCTGACTTTC.

The sample holds one count of this clonotype. The rearrangement uses TRBV20-1 and TRBJ2-3; D unclear. CDR3 size: 13 residues. The V gene's germline CDR1 is DFQATT and CDR2 SNEGSKA (reference sequence). Trimming shortened V by 8 bases and J by 2 bases, and 14 bases separated the two germline ends. The CDR3 protein is CSLLDPSTDTQYF. Here the CDR3 DNA reads TGCAGTCTCCTAGATCCCTCCACAGATACGCAGTATTTT.

This clonotype came up many times. The chain recombines TRBV5-1 with TRBJ2-3; D is unresolved. With 3 bases removed from V and 4 bases from J, the gap between germline ends came to 9 bases. The CDR3 length is 13 residues. Germline V gene data show CDR1 as SGHRS and CDR2 as YFSETQ. CDR3 nucleotides: TGCGCCAGCAGCTCCCCTCCCGCAGATACGCAGTATTTT. Translating gives CASSSPPADTQYF.

Of note for this clonotype: A much larger clone differs from this one at a single base, so this may be a read error. The CDR3 bases are TGTGCCAGCCCCCTCCCTAGCGGGCGAGGGGAGCTGTTTTTT. Protein sequence: CASPLPSGRGELFF. The rearrangement joins TRBV7-6 to TRBJ2-2, with 8 nucleotides matching TRBD2. Germline lookup yields CDR1 SGHVS and CDR2 FNYEAQ. The length of the CDR3 is 14 residues. The V and J ends lost 8 bases and 8 bases, in that order; junction bases with no gene match: 10.

As for this clonotype: Being one base from a much bigger clone, this may be a read error. The gene calls are TRBV6-6 and TRBJ1-1; no definite D call. Trimming took 4 bases from V and 10 from J, leaving 13 bases between them. The CDR3 is 12 amino acids. Germline V gene data show CDR1 as MNHNY and CDR2 as SVGAGI (reference sequence). The CDR3 sequence: CASSCGGTPAFF. As DNA, the CDR3 is TGTGCCAGCAGTTGCGGAGGTACACCAGCTTTCTTT.

This clonotype appeared many times. This chain links TRBV3-1 with TRBJ2-3, with D unclear. This CDR3 region has 13 residues. The ends were cut back, 4 bases at V and 5 bases at J, with 10 bases in the middle. The germline V gene encodes CDR1 LGHDT and CDR2 YNNKEL (reference sequence). CDR3 sequence: CASSPVEIDTQYF. The CDR3 DNA reads as TGTGCCAGCAGCCCCGTGGAGATAGATACGCAGTATTTT.

Of note for this clonotype: Possible read error: a much larger clone is one base away. The chain couples TRBV3-1 to TRBJ1-1; no reliable D call. Germline V gene lookup returns CDR1 LGHDT and CDR2 YNNKEL (reference sequence). This CDR3 is built from 15 residues. CDR3 DNA: TGTGCCAGCAACCAAGATACAAGTCGAGGAACTGAAGCTTTCTTT. This translates into CASNQDTSRGTEAFF.